This T cell receptor beta chain is drawn from a study of cytomegalovirus exposure and HLA in healthy donors. Findings of the study overall: TCR sequences were mostly rare, though some public TCRs occurred in many donors. Altogether, around 160 TCR beta chains were recorded as cytomegalovirus-associated.

The donors were in the roughly 120-subject validation cohort, distinct from the approximately 670-subject first cohort. V was clipped by 5 bases and J by 5 bases, with 3 bases between them. The V gene's germline CDR1 is SNHLY and CDR2 FYNNEI. The CDR3 is 10 residues long. Regarding this clone: Its target is unknown.

Data came from immunoSEQ multiplex PCR; TCRdb stores just in-frame clones and leaves some out. The sample has more than 300,000 clones, 86% seen once. The sequenced sample was PBMCs. The receptor's source is a woman aged 18-35 years in good health and CMV-seronegative. The rearrangement joins TRBV2 to TRBJ1-1, with D uncertain. Here the CDR3 DNA reads TGTGCCAGCAGTTCGACTGAAGCTTTCTTT. Protein: CASSSTEAFF.